The next 23 T cell receptor beta chains were all read from a single sample in a study of T-cell memory formation after mild COVID-19. TCRdb re-called the 5' RACE reads through MiXCR, storing one row per CDR3 protein. The repertoire holds roughly 200,000 distinct CDR3 sequences, with over 20% as singletons. The sequencing sample was made of PBMCs or a T cell subset sorted from them (not recorded which). The receptor source for this set is an adult woman who had mild COVID-19 (a few samples of this study predate the infection). Cell type and time point are not known.

This clonotype was found a few times. The genes are TRBV18 and TRBJ1-2; 8 positions match TRBD1. With 3 bases clipped from V and 6 bases from J, the junction kept 6 bases outside the gene matches. Germline V gene lookup returns CDR1 KGHSH and CDR2 LQKENI. This CDR3 spans 14 amino acids. The CDR3 DNA is TGTGCCAGCTCACCGGGTTCAGGGGGCAATGGCTACACCTTC. Translation: CASSPGSGGNGYTF.

At least ten counts were recorded for this clonotype. The chain links TRBV7-9 to TRBJ2-3; 10 nucleotides align to TRBD2. Trimming removed 5 bases from V and 3 bases from J; junction bases left unmatched: 5. CDR1 is SEHNR, CDR2 FQNEAQ, per germline (reference sequence). The CDR3 is 15 residues long. CDR3: CASSPSGGATDTQYF. The CDR3 DNA sequence: TGTGCCAGCAGCCCGAGCGGGGGGGCGACAGATACGCAGTATTTT.

The chain employs TRBV6-5 and TRBJ2-7; TRBD1 aligns across 12 bases. The CDR3 runs to 15 residues. The germline V gene encodes CDR1 MNHEY and CDR2 SVGAGI. The trim removed 2 bases at V and 5 bases at J, leaving 4 bases unmatched. Here the CDR3 reads CASSYQGQGAHEQYF. The CDR3 DNA reads as TGTGCCAGCAGTTACCAGGGACAGGGGGCCCACGAGCAGTACTTC.

The table lists this clonotype with many counts. The gene calls are TRBV20-1 and TRBJ2-1; TRBD2 aligns across 9 bases. Trimming cost V 2 bases and J 1 base; bases outside gene matches: 6. CDR3 length equals 16 residues. CDR1 and CDR2 from the germline V gene are DFQATT and SNEGSKA (reference sequence). CDR3 sequence reads: CSARSLAGESYNEQFF. DNA of the CDR3: TGCAGTGCTAGAAGCTTAGCGGGAGAATCCTACAATGAGCAGTTCTTC.

This clonotype was observed a handful of times. The V and J genes are TRBV7-3 and TRBJ1-1; D is perhaps TRBD1 (6 bases). Germline loops: CDR1 SGHTA, CDR2 FQGTGA. The CDR3 consists of 13 residues. V lost 3 bases to trimming and J lost 8 bases, with 13 bases between them. This CDR3 reads CASSFPGAPEAFF. In DNA, the CDR3 is TGTGCCAGCAGCTTCCCGGGGGCCCCGGAAGCTTTCTTT.

J is TRBJ2-7 and V is TRBV7-9; D is uncertain. Trimming pared 1 base from V and 7 bases from J, leaving 8 bases between. The length of the CDR3 is 12 residues. Looked up from germline, CDR1 is SEHNR and CDR2 is FQNEAQ (reference sequence). The CDR3 reads CASSLDLLEQYF. In nucleotides, the CDR3 is TGTGCCAGCAGCTTAGACCTTTTAGAGCAGTACTTC.

The chain joins TRBV5-1 to TRBJ2-7; D may be TRBD1 or TRBD2 (6 bases each). CDR3 length: 16 residues. The V end lost 4 bases, the J end lost 6 bases, and 23 bases lay between the germline ends. CDR1 is SGHRS and CDR2 is YFSETQ in the germline V gene. CDR3 in amino acids: CASSLAEWGARSEQYF. The CDR3, as DNA: TGCGCCAGCAGCCTCGCCGAGTGGGGGGCGCGGAGCGAGCAGTACTTC.

The table lists this clonotype with a few counts. The V and J genes are TRBV11-2 and TRBJ2-7, with D possibly called TRBD1 or TRBD2 (5 bases each). Trimming removed 5 bases from V and 1 base from J, with 12 bases in between. The CDR3 extends over 14 amino acids. Germline V gives CDR1 SGHAT, CDR2 FQNNGV. The CDR3 loop reads CASSPPGLSYEQYF. CDR3 coding DNA: TGTGCCAGCAGCCCACCGGGGCTGTCCTACGAGCAGTACTTC.

The genes are TRBV24-1 and TRBJ2-2; possibly TRBD1 or TRBD2 for D (5 bases each). There are 16 residues in the CDR3. Germline CDR1 and CDR2: KGHDR and SFDVKD. Deletions cut 4 bases from V and 3 bases from J, with 14 bases between. CDR3 in DNA: TGTGCCACCAGTGACCCCGCCGGGGCGGACACCGGGGAGCTGTTTTTT. Its protein is CATSDPAGADTGELFF.

The chain is built from TRBV19 and TRBJ2-1; 8 bases agree with TRBD2. V shed 6 bases, J shed 7 bases, and the junction held 8 bases outside the gene matches. In germline, CDR1 is LNHDA, CDR2 SQIVND (reference sequence). The CDR3 spans 14 residues. The DNA for the CDR3 is TGTGCCAGTAGATCCCGGGAGGGCCGAAATGAGCAGTTCTTC. This translates into CASRSREGRNEQFF.

This clonotype was recorded many times. The chain is built from TRBV4-1 and TRBJ2-5, with 9 bases matching TRBD1. The CDR3 is 16 residues long. Germline values: CDR1 MGHRA, CDR2 YSYEKL. V was clipped by 0 bases and J by 2 bases; unmatched bases: 4. As DNA, the CDR3 is TGCGCCAGCAGCCAAGAACAGACAGGGGGTCAAGAGACCCAGTACTTC. It is translated as CASSQEQTGGQETQYF.

This clonotype was seen only a few times. The rearrangement links TRBV7-9 to TRBJ1-2, with 7 bases fitting TRBD1. The trim removed 2 bases at V and 2 bases at J, leaving 5 bases unmatched. The CDR3 contains 15 residues. CDR1 is SEHNR, CDR2 FQNEAQ, per germline (reference sequence). Here the CDR3 DNA reads TGTGCCAGCAGCTTACTGGGACAGCTAAACTATGGCTACACCTTC. Translated, it gives CASSLLGQLNYGYTF.

There are a few counts of this clonotype. The rearrangement uses TRBV7-3 and TRBJ2-1, with D possibly TRBD2 on 6 matching bases. The V and J ends lost 1 base and 3 bases respectively, with 13 bases between them. The CDR3 is made up of 16 amino acids. Per germline, CDR1 SGHTA and CDR2 FQGTGA. This chain's CDR3 is CASSLNPHGSYNEQFF. CDR3 nucleotides: TGTGCCAGCAGCTTAAACCCACACGGGAGCTACAATGAGCAGTTCTTC.

This clonotype showed up just a few times. This chain connects TRBV20-1 to TRBJ1-6; TRBD1 matches 11 bases. Germline lookup yields CDR1 DFQATT and CDR2 SNEGSKA (reference sequence). V dropped 0 bases and J dropped 8; count of bases not matched to a gene: 6. This CDR3 has 16 residues. The CDR3 protein is CSARDGDRGFYSPLHF. The CDR3 DNA reads TGCAGTGCTAGAGACGGGGACAGGGGGTTCTATTCACCCCTCCACTTT.

This clonotype was seen just once. This chain joins TRBV2 and TRBJ1-1, with a possible D match to TRBD1 (5 bases). The CDR3 consists of 13 residues. Trimming took 8 bases from V and 6 from J, leaving 16 bases between them. Germline V CDR1 and CDR2: SNHLY, FYNNEI. The CDR3 loop reads CASGDPRDPEAFF. CDR3 DNA: TGTGCCAGCGGGGACCCCAGGGACCCTGAAGCTTTCTTT.

This clonotype has just a few counts. The J gene is TRBJ2-3, the V gene TRBV12-3 or TRBV12-4; D is perhaps TRBD2 (5 bases). V was shortened by 6 bases and J by 7 bases, with 17 bases between the two germline ends. The CDR3 contains 14 residues. CDR3 in amino acids: CASSPQRTRYTQYF. CDR3 nucleotide sequence: TGTGCCAGCAGCCCCCAGCGGACTCGCTATACGCAGTATTTT.

The J gene is TRBJ2-1, the V gene TRBV24-1; no reliable D call. The length of the CDR3 is 16 residues. Germline CDR1 and CDR2: KGHDR and SFDVKD. Trimming cost V 4 bases and J 4 bases, with 16 bases left between them. CDR3 amino acids: CATSEGFDAGYNEQFF. The CDR3 nucleotides read TGTGCCACCAGTGAAGGGTTCGACGCCGGATACAATGAGCAGTTCTTC.

The sample holds many counts of this clonotype. The rearrangement joins TRBV29-1 to TRBJ1-2, with TRBD1 identical over 7 bases. Germline V gene lookup returns CDR1 SQVTM and CDR2 ANQGSEA. Unmatched junction bases numbered 1, after V lost 4 bases and J lost 5 bases. The CDR3 runs 11 residues. In DNA form, the CDR3 reads TGCAGCGTTGGACAGGGTTATGGCTACACCTTC. Its translation is CSVGQGYGYTF.

The gene calls are TRBV4-2 and TRBJ2-7; 8 bases align to TRBD2. V trimming: 0 bases; J trimming: 2 bases; junction bases outside the gene matches: 12. CDR3 length: 18 residues. Germline CDR1 LGHNA, CDR2 YNFKEQ. The CDR3 is CASSQDSVREGGPYEQYF. CDR3 nucleotide sequence: TGTGCCAGCAGCCAAGACTCCGTACGGGAGGGAGGCCCCTACGAGCAGTACTTC.

The chain carries TRBV7-3 and TRBJ2-5; D tentatively fits TRBD1 or TRBD2 (5 bases each). The CDR3 is made up of 14 amino acids. The V end lost 1 base, the J end lost 4 bases, and 10 bases lay between the germline ends. Germline V CDR1 and CDR2: SGHTA, FQGTGA. CDR3: CASSLMGVGETQYF. The CDR3 nucleotides are TGTGCCAGCAGCTTAATGGGGGTGGGAGAGACCCAGTACTTC.

This clonotype was seen more than once but under ten times. V usage is TRBV3-1 and J usage is TRBJ2-3; D tentatively reads TRBD1 or TRBD2 (6 bases each). Germline assignment: CDR1 LGHDT and CDR2 YNNKEL (reference sequence). The CDR3 runs 15 residues. V lost 4 bases and J lost 2, with 13 bases in between. CDR3 DNA sequence: TGTGCCAGCAGCCCTACAGGGACTTACACAGATACGCAGTATTTT. This gives the protein CASSPTGTYTDTQYF.

Remarks on this clonotype: An end of the junction differs from the germline gene, which may be a read error. The chain employs TRBV7-6 and TRBJ1-1, with D tentatively TRBD1 (5 bases). The CDR3 extends over 15 amino acids. The germline gives CDR1 SGHVS, CDR2 FNYEAQ. CDR3: CASSLAWGENTEVFF. The CDR3 coding sequence is TGTGCCAGCAGCTTAGCGTGGGGGGAGAACACTGAAGTTTTCTTT.

This clonotype was recorded at least ten times. The chain employs TRBV9 and TRBJ1-1, with 8 positions matching TRBD1. The CDR3 has 20 residues. With V trimmed by 0 bases and J by 10 bases, 26 bases remained unmatched. Germline CDR1 SGDLS, CDR2 YYNGEE. The CDR3 nucleotides are TGTGCCAGCAGCGTAGATAGGGGCAGGGGGCTTCCGAATTGGGTCATTGGAGCTTTCTTT. It encodes CASSVDRGRGLPNWVIGAFF. Full variable domain (remainder filled in from reference TRBV9 and TRBJ1-1): DSGVTQTPKHLITATGQRVTLRCSPRSGDLSVYWYQQSLDQGLQFLIQYYNGEERAKGNILERFSAQQFPDLHSELNLSSLELGDSALYFCASSVDRGRGLPNWVIGAFFGQGTRLTVV.